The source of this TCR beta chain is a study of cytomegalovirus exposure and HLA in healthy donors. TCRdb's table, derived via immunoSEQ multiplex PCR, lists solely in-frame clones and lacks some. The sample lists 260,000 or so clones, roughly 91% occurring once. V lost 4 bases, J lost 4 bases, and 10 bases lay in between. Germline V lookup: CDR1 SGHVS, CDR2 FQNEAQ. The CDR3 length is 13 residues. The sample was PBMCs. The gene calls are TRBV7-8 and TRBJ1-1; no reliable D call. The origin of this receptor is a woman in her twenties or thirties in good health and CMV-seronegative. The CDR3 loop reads CASSWTRGTEAFF. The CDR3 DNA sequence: TGTGCCAGCAGCTGGACCCGGGGCACTGAAGCTTTCTTT.